One T cell receptor (beta chain) is described in this entry. Libraries were prepared by immunoSEQ multiplex PCR; TCRdb keeps only in-frame clonotypes and omits some of them. The sample has about 190,000 clones; about 85% are singletons. The data were taken from a study of blood T cell repertoires in COVID-19. Looked up from germline, CDR1 is MNHEY and CDR2 is SVGAGI. CDR3 length: 16 amino acids. V trimming: 0 bases; J trimming: 10 bases; junction bases outside the gene matches: 5. The chain combines TRBV6-5 with TRBJ2-1; 14 bases map to TRBD2. This TCR came from a man aged 55 to 70 with active or convalescent COVID-19. Specimen: peripheral blood. The CDR3 loop is CASSYSRLAGGMEQFF. DNA of the CDR3: TGTGCCAGCAGTTACTCGCGACTAGCGGGGGGGATGGAGCAGTTCTTC.